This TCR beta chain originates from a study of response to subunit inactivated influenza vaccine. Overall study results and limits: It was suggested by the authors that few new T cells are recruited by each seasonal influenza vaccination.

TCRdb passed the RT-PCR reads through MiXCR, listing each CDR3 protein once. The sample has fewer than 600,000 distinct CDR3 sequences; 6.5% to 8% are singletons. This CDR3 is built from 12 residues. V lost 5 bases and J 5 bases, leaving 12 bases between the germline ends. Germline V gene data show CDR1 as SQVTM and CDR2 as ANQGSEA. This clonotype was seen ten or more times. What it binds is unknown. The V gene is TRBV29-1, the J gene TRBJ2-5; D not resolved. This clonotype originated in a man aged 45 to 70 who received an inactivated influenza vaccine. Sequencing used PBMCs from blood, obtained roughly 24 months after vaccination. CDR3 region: CSVTPPGETQYF. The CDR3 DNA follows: TGCAGCGTTACGCCCCCCGGGGAGACCCAGTACTTC.